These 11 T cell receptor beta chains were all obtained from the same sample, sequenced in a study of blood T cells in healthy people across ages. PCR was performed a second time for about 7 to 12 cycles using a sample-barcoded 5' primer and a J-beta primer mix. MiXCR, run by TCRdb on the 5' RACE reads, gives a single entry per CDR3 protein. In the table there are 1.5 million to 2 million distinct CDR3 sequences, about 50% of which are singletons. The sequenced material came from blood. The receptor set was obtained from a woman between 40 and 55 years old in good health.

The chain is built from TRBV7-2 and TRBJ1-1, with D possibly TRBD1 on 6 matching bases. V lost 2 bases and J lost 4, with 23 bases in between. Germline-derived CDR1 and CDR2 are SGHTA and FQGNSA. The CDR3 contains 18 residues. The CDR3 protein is CASSLPPLLGGRFTEAFF. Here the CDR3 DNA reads TGTGCCAGCAGCTTACCCCCACTACTCGGGGGGCGCTTCACTGAAGCTTTCTTT.

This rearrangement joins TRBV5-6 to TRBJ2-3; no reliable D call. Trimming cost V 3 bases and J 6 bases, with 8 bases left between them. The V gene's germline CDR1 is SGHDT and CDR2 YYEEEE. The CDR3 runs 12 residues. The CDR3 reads CASSYNGDTQYF. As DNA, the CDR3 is TGTGCCAGCAGCTATAACGGGGATACGCAGTATTTT. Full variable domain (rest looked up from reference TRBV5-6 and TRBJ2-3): DAGVTQSPTHLIKTRGQQVTLRCSPKSGHDTVSWYQQALGQGPQFIFQYYEEEERQRGNFPDRFSGHQFPNYSSELNVNALLLGDSALYLCASSYNGDTQYFGPGTRLTVL.

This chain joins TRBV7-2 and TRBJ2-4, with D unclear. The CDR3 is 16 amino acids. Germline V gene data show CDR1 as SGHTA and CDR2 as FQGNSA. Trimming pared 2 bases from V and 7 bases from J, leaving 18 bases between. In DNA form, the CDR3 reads TGTGCCAGCAGCTTAACTGTTCTCACCCCTATGAACATTCAGTACTTC. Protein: CASSLTVLTPMNIQYF.

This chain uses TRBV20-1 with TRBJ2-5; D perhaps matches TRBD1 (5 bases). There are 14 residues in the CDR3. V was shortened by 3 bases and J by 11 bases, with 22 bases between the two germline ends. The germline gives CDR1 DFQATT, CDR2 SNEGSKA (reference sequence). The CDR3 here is CSASDFRESNEQYF. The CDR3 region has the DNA TGCAGTGCTAGCGACTTCAGGGAATCAAATGAGCAGTACTTC.

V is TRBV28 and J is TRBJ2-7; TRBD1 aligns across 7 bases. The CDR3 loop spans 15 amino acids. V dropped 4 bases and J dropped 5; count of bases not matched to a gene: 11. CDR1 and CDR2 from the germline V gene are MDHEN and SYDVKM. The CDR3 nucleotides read TGTGCCAGCAGTTCCGCGACCTGGACAGGACACGAGCAGTACTTC. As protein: CASSSATWTGHEQYF.

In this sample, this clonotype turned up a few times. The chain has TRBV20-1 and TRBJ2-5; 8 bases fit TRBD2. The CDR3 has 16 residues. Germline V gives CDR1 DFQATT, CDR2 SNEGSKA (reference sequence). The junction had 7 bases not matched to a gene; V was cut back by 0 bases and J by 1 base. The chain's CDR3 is CSARDPAGGLQETQYF. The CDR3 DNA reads TGCAGTGCTAGAGATCCGGCGGGGGGACTCCAAGAGACCCAGTACTTC.

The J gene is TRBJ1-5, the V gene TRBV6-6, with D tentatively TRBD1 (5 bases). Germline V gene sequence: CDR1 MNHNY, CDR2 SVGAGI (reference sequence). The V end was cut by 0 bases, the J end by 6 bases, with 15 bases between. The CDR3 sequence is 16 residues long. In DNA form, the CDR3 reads TGTGCCAGCAGTTACTCGGCAGGGTCCCATGGTCAGCCCCAGCATTTT. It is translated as CASSYSAGSHGQPQHF.

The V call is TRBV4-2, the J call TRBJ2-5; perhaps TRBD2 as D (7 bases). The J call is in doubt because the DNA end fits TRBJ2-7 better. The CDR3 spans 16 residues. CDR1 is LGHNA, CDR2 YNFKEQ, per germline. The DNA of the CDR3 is TGTGCCAGCAGCCAAGAGGGGGGGGGGCTATCTTACGAGCAGTACTTC. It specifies CASSQEGGGLSYEQYF.

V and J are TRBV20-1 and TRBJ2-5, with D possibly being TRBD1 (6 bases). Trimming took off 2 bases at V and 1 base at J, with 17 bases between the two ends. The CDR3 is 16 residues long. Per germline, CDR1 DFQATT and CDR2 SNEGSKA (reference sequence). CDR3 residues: CSARSSGAVIQETQYF. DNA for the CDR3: TGCAGTGCTAGATCCTCAGGGGCCGTAATCCAAGAGACCCAGTACTTC.

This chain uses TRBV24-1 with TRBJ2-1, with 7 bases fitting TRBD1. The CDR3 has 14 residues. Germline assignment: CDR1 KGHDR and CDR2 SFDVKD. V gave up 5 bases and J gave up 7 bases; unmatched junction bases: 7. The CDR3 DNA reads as TGTGCCACCAGTGGCCGGGACAGTTTTAATGAGCAGTTCTTC. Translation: CATSGRDSFNEQFF.

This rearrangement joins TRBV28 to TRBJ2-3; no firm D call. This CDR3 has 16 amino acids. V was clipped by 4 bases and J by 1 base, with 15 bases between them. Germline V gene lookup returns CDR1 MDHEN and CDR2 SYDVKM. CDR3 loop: CASSSPGVGGTDTQYF. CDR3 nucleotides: TGTGCCAGCAGTTCCCCTGGGGTCGGTGGCACAGATACGCAGTATTTT.